These 3 T cell receptor beta chains originate from one sample sequenced in a study of beta chain features in type 1 diabetes. Study results and limitations: For Type 1 diabetes patients, all four CD4+ subsets carried TCRB CDR3s that were moderately but significantly shorter.

Every bit of the isolated RNA underwent reverse transcription, so sequencing read expressed TCRB transcripts. This table comes from immunoSEQ multiplex PCR, and its TCRdb copy is limited to in-frame clones, with some not included. Of under 200,000 clones listed, around 8.3% are singletons. Their target antigens are unknown. The sample taken for sequencing was central memory CD4+ T cells from blood. These receptors were collected from a woman aged 18-29 years with type 1 diabetes.

The J gene is TRBJ1-2, the V gene TRBV5-6; the match to TRBD1 covers 8 bases. Trimming cost V 0 bases and J 2 bases; bases outside gene matches: 0. Germline CDR1 reads SGHDT; CDR2 reads YYEEEE. The CDR3 loop spans 14 amino acids. The CDR3 region has the DNA TGTGCCAGCAGCTTGGACAGGGGGAACTATGGCTACACCTTC. It specifies CASSLDRGNYGYTF.

The rearrangement uses TRBV4-3 and TRBJ2-1, with 7 bases that match TRBD2. Germline lookup yields CDR1 LGHNA and CDR2 YSLEER. The J segment lost 9 bases and the V segment lost 0 bases, leaving 5 bases of the junction unmatched. The CDR3 totals 14 residues. The CDR3 DNA reads as TGCGCCAGCAGCCAAGAGGGCTCGGGGGGTGAGCAGTTCTTC. It encodes CASSQEGSGGEQFF.

This clone appeared a few times. Different DNA sequences within this sample yield the same CDR3. The chain joins TRBV7-2 to TRBJ2-5; TRBD1 aligns across 8 bases. Germline values: CDR1 SGHTA, CDR2 FQGNSA. This CDR3 has 14 residues. The trim removed 5 bases at V and 1 base at J, leaving 3 bases unmatched. The CDR3 protein is CASSPGQGQETQYF. The CDR3 DNA sequence: TGTGCCAGCAGCCCCGGACAGGGCCAAGAGACCCAGTACTTC.